This is a list of T cell receptor beta chains from one sample in a study of post-analysis software for immune sequencing data. Each CDR3 protein is one row after TCRdb ran MiXCR on the PCR reads. The sample shows roughly 700,000 distinct CDR3 sequences, 25% to 30% of them seen only once. The sample was blood. These receptors all come from a girl aged 5 to 17 with multiple sclerosis. CDR3s include the opening cysteine and the closing phenylalanine or tryptophan. Each record gives: V gene, clone size, CDR3 protein. Size is stated for part of the rows, as once, few or many counts, or as a class when the clone is expanded.

>TRBV20-1|NA
CSARIARWQAETQYF
>TRBV19|few
CASSPSPGAEQFF
>TRBV7-2|NA
CASSLRRGELFF
>TRBV20-1|few
CSAPTQQDSYNEQFF
>TRBV7-2|NA
CASSLDSGRAQYF
>TRBV12-3/TRBV12-4|few
CASRLGAGGLLYNEQFF
>TRBV29-1|many
CSVESGRRSYNEQFF
>TRBV20-1|few
CSAEEGIVYGYTF
>TRBV18|NA
CASSPPVGQGLVHQPQHF
>TRBV6-5|NA
CASSYSPQGAKNIQYF
>TRBV6-2/TRBV6-3|NA
CAGPWTDNYGYTF
>TRBV5-1|NA
CASSDRAFTDTQYF
>TRBV28|NA
CASSFKSRRQFF
>TRBV12-3/TRBV12-4|NA
CASSIGLTPSYNEQFF
>TRBV6-5|NA
CASSYARAYEQYF
>TRBV6-5|NA
CASSEPGLAGGDTQYF
>TRBV6-2/TRBV6-3|few
CASRNTGGDYEQYF
>TRBV5-5|NA
CASSLAGTGGPYGYTF
>TRBV20-1|NA
CSATDGGQPQHF
>TRBV20-1|many
CSASVETRNYGYTF
>TRBV29-1|few
CSARTGDPNEQFF
>TRBV29-1|NA
CSVEGGELGYNEQFF
>TRBV6-1|NA
CASSADRGDTGELFF
>TRBV28|few
CASRFTGANVLTF
>TRBV6-5|NA
CASRRGGGANTGELFF
>TRBV12-3/TRBV12-4|few
CASSFFAGSYNEQFF
>TRBV6-5|NA
CASSYSSGIRGYTF
>TRBV20-1|few
CSARAGQGPLGYTF